This T cell receptor (beta chain) was captured by sequencing in a study of cytomegalovirus exposure and HLA in healthy donors. Overall study context: Within an early data release were 85 million or so unique TCRs drawn from HLA-typed donors.

In the case of this clone: No antigen is known for it.

The study ran its PCR with 60 Vbeta and 13 Jbeta primers. Produced via immunoSEQ multiplex PCR; TCRdb's table is partial and in-frame only. The top ten hold roughly 1.9% of the sample, which has about 31,000 clones, 35% to 55% seen once. The donors comprised healthy bone marrow donors. Study results and limitations: In an earlier analysis, about 87% or about 30%: the productive usage of most TCR beta V segments.

What was sequenced was PBMCs. The clonotype originates from a woman between 45 and 65 years old in good health and CMV-seronegative.

The CDR3 sequence is CATSQDRENYGYTF. The CDR3 bases are TGTGCCACCAGCCAAGACAGGGAGAACTATGGCTACACCTTC. V and J are TRBV15 and TRBJ1-2; 7 positions agree with TRBD1. The V gene's germline CDR1 is LNHNV and CDR2 YYDKDF (reference sequence). This CDR3 spans 14 amino acids. V lost 5 bases to trimming and J lost 2 bases; unmatched junction nucleotides: 5.